One sample yielded the 29 T cell receptor beta chains listed below, sequenced in a study of T-cell reconstitution after alpha-beta-depleted transplantation in children. It was with unique molecular identifiers that the TCRbeta library was prepared. Via MiXCR, TCRdb re-called the PCR reads, giving one row per CDR3 protein. The sample carries around 370,000 distinct CDR3 sequences, roughly 17% recorded once. Sequencing used PBMCs, mostly from graft donor cells, obtained 360 days after TCRalphabeta/CD19-depleted stem cell transplant. These receptors were obtained from a male patient aged 2 to 9 who had a stem cell transplant for acute lymphoblastic leukemia, so the T cells may come from the graft donor.

V usage is TRBV15 and J usage is TRBJ2-2; D is ambiguous. The V gene lost 4 bases and the J gene lost 6 bases, with 6 bases spanning the gap. Looked up from germline, CDR1 is LNHNV and CDR2 is YYDKDF (reference sequence). The CDR3 has 12 amino acids. The CDR3 DNA sequence: TGTGCCACCAGCACGTGGTCCGGGGAGCTGTTTTTT. Its translation: CATSTWSGELFF.

This chain's CDR3 is CASSPRTGGNEKLFF. CDR3 DNA sequence: TGTGCCAGCAGTCCGCGGACAGGGGGAAATGAAAAACTGTTTTTT. The V call is TRBV28, the J call TRBJ1-4; 10 bases agree with TRBD1. CDR3 size: 15 residues. From germline, CDR1 is MDHEN and CDR2 SYDVKM. J gave up 5 bases and V 5 bases, and 5 bases lay outside the gene matches.

This clonotype occurred many times. V and J are TRBV29-1 and TRBJ2-7; 8 nucleotides match TRBD1. Germline V gene lookup returns CDR1 SQVTM and CDR2 ANQGSEA. The length of the CDR3 is 15 residues. The V segment lost 4 bases and the J segment 1 base; nucleotides outside the gene matches: 9. The CDR3 spells CSVGDPDRVSYEQYF. CDR3 bases: TGCAGCGTTGGCGACCCGGACAGGGTTTCCTACGAGCAGTACTTC.

V is TRBV4-2 and J is TRBJ2-5; 7 positions match TRBD1. CDR3 length equals 16 residues. Germline CDR1 LGHNA, CDR2 YNFKEQ. The V and J ends lost 0 bases and 8 bases, in that order; junction bases with no gene match: 12. The CDR3 is CASSQELAGGKFTQYF. The CDR3 coding sequence is TGTGCCAGCAGCCAAGAACTGGCAGGGGGAAAGTTTACCCAGTACTTC.

Concerning this clonotype: Because it lacks the conserved phenylalanine or tryptophan at the end, this CDR3 is likely a read error. The DNA is left out, because the CDR3 cannot be placed on it with certainty; the CDR3 is given as TCRdb lists it. The J gene is TRBJ2-3, the V gene TRBV4-2. Germline lookup yields CDR1 LGHNA and CDR2 YNFKEQ. The CDR3 length equals 14 residues, ends included. The CDR3 here is CASSHLGNADTQYS.

The sample holds a few counts of this clonotype. The CDR3 DNA is TGTGCCAGCAGTGACCTCCGACTAGCGGGAGGGTTCAATGAGCAGTTCTTC. Protein sequence: CASSDLRLAGGFNEQFF. The rearrangement uses TRBV6-4 and TRBJ2-1, with 14 bases matching TRBD2. Per germline, CDR1 MRHNA and CDR2 SNTAGT. The length of the CDR3 is 17 residues. The trim removed 2 bases at V and 6 bases at J, leaving 6 bases unmatched.

This clonotype occurred a few times. The V call is TRBV12-3 or TRBV12-4, the J call TRBJ2-2, with TRBD1 matching over 10 bases. Losses at the gene ends were 7 bases for V and 5 bases for J; bases not matched to a gene: 13. CDR3 length: 17 amino acids. The CDR3 spells CASIPYRDRGYTGELFF. CDR3 sequence (DNA): TGTGCCAGCATTCCCTACCGGGACAGGGGCTATACCGGGGAGCTGTTTTTT.

This clonotype showed up just a few times. The rearrangement joins TRBV20-1 to TRBJ2-5; 7 nucleotides agree with TRBD1. There are 16 residues in the CDR3. In germline, CDR1 is DFQATT, CDR2 SNEGSKA (reference sequence). V was clipped by 3 bases and J by 3 bases; unmatched bases: 13. Written as DNA, the CDR3 is TGCAGTGCTAGTTCCCCCCCCCCAGGGACAGAAGAGACCCAGTACTTC. This translates into CSASSPPPGTEETQYF.

The rearrangement links TRBV12-3 or TRBV12-4 to TRBJ2-2; D not certain. CDR3 length equals 14 residues. V was shortened by 3 bases and J by 3 bases, with 8 bases between the two germline ends. DNA of the CDR3: TGTGCCAGCAGTTTTGTACGGCACACCGGGGAGCTGTTTTTT. Amino acids: CASSFVRHTGELFF.

The chain joins TRBV28 to TRBJ1-5; maybe TRBD1 (5 bases). The germline CDR1 and CDR2 sequences are MDHEN and SYDVKM. The CDR3 has 14 amino acids. With 3 bases removed from V and 6 bases from J, the gap between germline ends came to 12 bases. CDR3 bases: TGTGCCAGCAGTTTCGGGGGTAGCGGTCAGCCCCAGCATTTT. Translating it yields CASSFGGSGQPQHF.

The chain uses TRBV4-2 and TRBJ2-5; D gene uncertain. The germline gives CDR1 LGHNA, CDR2 YNFKEQ. The CDR3 covers 13 residues. V was shortened by 3 bases and J by 3 bases, with 8 bases between the two germline ends. The CDR3 region has the DNA TGTGCCAGCAGCCAGTGGGCGGAAGAGACCCAGTACTTC. It codes for CASSQWAEETQYF.

The V gene is TRBV4-3, the J gene TRBJ2-5; TRBD2 might be the D (5 bases). Germline-derived CDR1 and CDR2 are LGHNA and YSLEER. Trimming took off 0 bases at V and 2 bases at J, with 7 bases between the two ends. The CDR3 is 14 residues long. This CDR3 reads CASSQERVQETQYF. The CDR3 DNA reads TGCGCCAGCAGCCAAGAGAGGGTACAAGAGACCCAGTACTTC.

This clonotype was seen a few times. The gene calls are TRBV6-2 or TRBV6-3 and TRBJ2-3, with D possibly TRBD1 on 7 matching bases. The CDR3 has 15 residues. Looked up from germline, CDR1 is MNHEY and CDR2 is SVGEGT. Trimming took 2 bases from V and 5 from J, leaving 14 bases between them. CDR3 region: CASSYHGGQRDTQYF. The DNA for the CDR3 is TGTGCCAGCAGTTACCACGGGGGACAGCGAGATACGCAGTATTTT.

The J gene is TRBJ1-1, the V gene TRBV20-1; weak D call: TRBD1 (6 bases). The CDR3 sequence is 15 residues long. Trimming took 3 bases from V and 5 from J, leaving 19 bases between them. The germline V gene encodes CDR1 DFQATT and CDR2 SNEGSKA (reference sequence). CDR3 sequence: CSARVSGGRWTEAFF. The CDR3 DNA sequence: TGCAGTGCTAGGGTCAGCGGGGGGCGTTGGACTGAAGCTTTCTTT.

In this sample, this clonotype turned up many times. The CDR3 region has the DNA TGCAGCGTTGAATGGGCGCGGGGGGGCTCCTACAATGAGCAGTTCTTC. Residues: CSVEWARGGSYNEQFF. The chain recombines TRBV29-1 with TRBJ2-1; TRBD2 aligns across 9 bases. Germline assignment: CDR1 SQVTM and CDR2 ANQGSEA. With V trimmed by 2 bases and J by 0 bases, 5 bases remained unmatched. The length of the CDR3 is 16 residues.

This clonotype came up a few times. The chain couples TRBV19 to TRBJ1-2; no firm D call. Germline assignment: CDR1 LNHDA and CDR2 SQIVND (reference sequence). Between the trimmed V and J ends, which lost 0 bases and 2 bases, there was a span of 1 base. The CDR3 is 12 amino acids. The CDR3 DNA follows: TGTGCCAGTAGTATAGAGAACTATGGCTACACCTTC. It specifies CASSIENYGYTF.

This clonotype was seen more than once but under ten times. This chain links TRBV28 with TRBJ1-4; D possibly corresponds to TRBD1 (6 bases). V was pared by 3 bases and J by 0 bases, with 14 bases between. This CDR3 has 17 residues. Germline assignment: CDR1 MDHEN and CDR2 SYDVKM. The CDR3 DNA follows: TGTGCCAGCAGTTTTTCTCGGGACACAGCAACTAATGAAAAACTGTTTTTT. Its protein product is CASSFSRDTATNEKLFF.

This clonotype occurred a few times. The genes are TRBV5-1 and TRBJ2-5; TRBD1 matches 8 bases. Germline values: CDR1 SGHRS, CDR2 YFSETQ. The CDR3 covers 16 residues. With 0 bases clipped from V and 3 bases from J, the junction kept 7 bases outside the gene matches. The CDR3 spells CASSLGPGQGEETQYF. In DNA form, the CDR3 reads TGCGCCAGCAGCTTGGGGCCAGGACAGGGCGAAGAGACCCAGTACTTC.

This clonotype appeared many times. This chain uses TRBV4-1 with TRBJ2-7, with TRBD2 as a possible D gene (5 bases). CDR3 length: 15 amino acids. Germline V CDR1 and CDR2: MGHRA, YSYEKL. With 1 base removed from V and 2 bases from J, the gap between germline ends came to 12 bases. CDR3 region: CASSQVQAATYEQYF. CDR3 coding DNA: TGCGCCAGCAGCCAAGTTCAAGCGGCAACCTACGAGCAGTACTTC.

V gene TRBV20-1 combines with J gene TRBJ2-3; no reliable D call. Germline V CDR1 and CDR2: DFQATT, SNEGSKA (reference sequence). V was shortened by 0 bases and J by 5 bases, with 9 bases between the two germline ends. The CDR3 spans 13 residues. In nucleotides, the CDR3 is TGCAGTGCTAGAGAAATGGGGATAGATACGCAGTATTTT. It translates to CSAREMGIDTQYF.

V gene TRBV20-1 combines with J gene TRBJ2-1; unclear D gene. With 0 bases removed from V and 4 bases from J, the gap between germline ends came to 19 bases. Germline V gene data show CDR1 as DFQATT and CDR2 as SNEGSKA (reference sequence). This CDR3 spans 17 amino acids. In nucleotides, the CDR3 is TGCAGTGCTAGAGATCTTGATAGCCCTCCATTTTACAATGAGCAGTTCTTC. It is translated as CSARDLDSPPFYNEQFF.

The gene calls are TRBV28 and TRBJ2-7, with TRBD1 as a possible D gene (5 bases). The CDR3 length is 14 residues. The germline V gene encodes CDR1 MDHEN and CDR2 SYDVKM. Between the trimmed V and J ends, which lost 6 bases and 2 bases, there was a span of 14 bases. CDR3 sequence reads: CASSYVGVTYEQYF. The DNA for the CDR3 is TGTGCCAGCAGCTATGTAGGGGTGACCTACGAGCAGTACTTC. The variable domain in full, with the rest retrieved from reference TRBV28 and TRBJ2-7, is DVKVTQSSRYLVKRTGEKVFLECVQDMDHENMFWYRQDPGLGLRLIYFSYDVKMKEKGDIPEGYSVSREKKERFSLILESASTNQTSMYLCASSYVGVTYEQYFGPGTRLTVT.

This clonotype was seen a handful of times. This chain joins TRBV24-1 and TRBJ2-3; D might be TRBD2 (5 bases). Trimming removed 1 base from V and 1 base from J, with 14 bases in between. Per the germline V gene, CDR1 is KGHDR and CDR2 is SFDVKD. This CDR3 spans 17 amino acids. The DNA for the CDR3 is TGTGCCACCAGTGATTTAGCCGACTACGGACGCACAGATACGCAGTATTTT. Residues: CATSDLADYGRTDTQYF.

This clonotype occurred many times. J is TRBJ1-1 and V is TRBV5-8; 10 bases line up with TRBD1. Germline V gives CDR1 SGHTS, CDR2 YDEGEE. The CDR3 consists of 17 residues. Germline trimming cut 0 bases from V and 0 bases from J; bases unmatched to any gene: 5. The CDR3 loop is CASSLGGDRGLNTEAFF. The CDR3 DNA is TGTGCCAGCAGCTTGGGGGGGGACAGGGGCTTGAACACTGAAGCTTTCTTT.

The chain links TRBV5-1 to TRBJ1-1, with 8 bases that match TRBD1. After removal of 4 bases from V and 4 bases from J, the junction contained 12 bases not matched to a gene. This CDR3 is 16 amino acids long. Germline CDR1 is SGHRS and CDR2 is YFSETQ. CDR3 sequence reads: CASSTGTGWSVTEAFF. Here the CDR3 DNA reads TGCGCCAGCAGCACCGGGACAGGATGGTCGGTCACTGAAGCTTTCTTT.

This chain connects TRBV27 to TRBJ2-2; D gene uncertain. V lost 1 base to trimming and J lost 4 bases, with 4 bases between them. The CDR3 spans 13 residues. Germline-derived CDR1 and CDR2 are MNHEY and SMNVEV (reference sequence). The CDR3 DNA sequence: TGTGCCAGCAGTTTATTAGTCACCGGGGAGCTGTTTTTT. This codes for CASSLLVTGELFF.

Many counts were recorded for this clonotype. The CDR3 bases are TGTGCCACTCGAGACATCCAGCTCTACGAGCAGTACTTC. It encodes CATRDIQLYEQYF. V and J are TRBV19 and TRBJ2-7; D is ambiguous. Germline values: CDR1 LNHDA, CDR2 SQIVND (reference sequence). The ends were cut back, 10 bases at V and 3 bases at J, with 16 bases in the middle. The CDR3 consists of 13 residues. The entire variable domain, with the rest obtained from reference TRBV19 and TRBJ2-7, is as follows: DGGITQSPKYLFRKEGQNVTLSCEQNLNHDAMYWYRQDPGQGLRLIYYSQIVNDFQKGDIAEGYSVSREKKESFPLTVTSAQKNPTAFYLCATRDIQLYEQYFGPGTRLTVT.

This clonotype was seen a handful of times. The V gene is TRBV4-3, the J gene TRBJ1-1; 10 nucleotides align to TRBD1. The CDR3 is made up of 15 amino acids. CDR1 and CDR2 from the germline V gene are LGHNA and YSLEER. V trimming: 3 bases; J trimming: 3 bases; junction bases outside the gene matches: 4. For the CDR3, the DNA is TGCGCCAGCAGCCAGGACAGGGGGTCTTACACTGAAGCTTTCTTT. This gives the protein CASSQDRGSYTEAFF.

The chain uses TRBV7-9 and TRBJ2-3, with D perhaps TRBD1 (5 bases). Trimming removed 3 bases from V and 4 bases from J, with 8 bases in between. CDR3 size: 13 residues. The germline V gene has CDR1 SEHNR and CDR2 FQNEAQ (reference sequence). The CDR3 sequence is CASSFRQSDTQYF. The CDR3 nucleotides read TGTGCCAGCAGCTTCCGACAGTCAGATACGCAGTATTTT.